This passage covers 17 T cell receptor beta chains from one sample sequenced in a study of regulatory T cells in long-lasting Graves disease. CDR3-region Arm-PCR and iRepertoire HTBI primers produced the TCR beta libraries. TCRdb independently ran MiXCR on the multiplex PCR reads; one entry per CDR3 protein. The table lists fewer than 650,000 distinct CDR3 sequences, roughly 16% of them singletons. As to time point: newly diagnosed GD, antithyroid drugs for less than 3 months. PBMC RNA served as the TCR library source. This same sample was also taken into another study, of T cells in Graves' hyperthyroidism and ophthalmopathy.

Here the sequenced sample was peripheral blood mononuclear cells (PBMCs), taken at new diagnosis, from a patient treated with antithyroid drugs. These receptors originate from a young man with Graves disease.

The gene calls are TRBV4-1 and TRBJ2-3; a possible D gene is TRBD2 (5 bases). Trimming shortened V by 6 bases and J by 1 base, and 14 bases separated the two germline ends. The CDR3 has 15 residues. Germline V lookup: CDR1 MGHRA, CDR2 YSYEKL. For the CDR3, the DNA is TGCGCCAGCAGGGGGAACAGCGGCCGCACAGATACGCAGTATTTT. It yields the protein CASRGNSGRTDTQYF.

This rearrangement joins TRBV5-1 to TRBJ2-3; D is possibly TRBD1 (6 bases). V was trimmed by 4 bases and J by 2 bases, leaving 14 bases between them. The CDR3 length is 15 residues. Germline values: CDR1 SGHRS, CDR2 YFSETQ. The CDR3 nucleotides are TGCGCCAGCAGCCTCCCTAAGGGGGTCACAGATACGCAGTATTTT. It specifies CASSLPKGVTDTQYF.

This clonotype was seen more than once but under ten times. This chain connects TRBV29-1 to TRBJ2-7, with a weak D call TRBD2 (7 bases). Germline CDR1 reads SQVTM; CDR2 reads ANQGSEA. Trimming pared 4 bases from V and 6 bases from J, leaving 16 bases between. The CDR3 sequence is 13 residues long. This chain's CDR3 is CSVGVGGGGEQYF. In DNA form, the CDR3 reads TGCAGCGTTGGAGTGGGGGGAGGGGGCGAGCAGTACTTC.

V and J are TRBV5-1 and TRBJ2-1, with D possibly being TRBD2 (6 bases). The CDR3 is 15 residues long. With 4 bases removed from V and 0 bases from J, the gap between germline ends came to 11 bases. Germline V gene sequence: CDR1 SGHRS, CDR2 YFSETQ. CDR3: CASSPSDSSYNEQFF. The CDR3 nucleotides are TGCGCCAGCAGCCCTAGCGATAGCTCCTACAATGAGCAGTTCTTC.

This clonotype was counted ten times or more. V is TRBV2 and J is TRBJ2-7; TRBD1 or TRBD2 may be the D gene (5 bases each). This CDR3 spans 13 amino acids. Germline loops: CDR1 SNHLY, CDR2 FYNNEI. Trimming stripped 6 bases from V and 3 bases from J, with 12 bases between. The CDR3 DNA sequence: TGTGCCAGCAGCCGGGACCTCCTCTACGAGCAGTACTTC. Encoded protein: CASSRDLLYEQYF.

This chain connects TRBV20-1 to TRBJ1-4; TRBD1 is a possible D gene (5 bases). The germline V gene encodes CDR1 DFQATT and CDR2 SNEGSKA (reference sequence). Trimming removed 0 bases from V and 0 bases from J, with 20 bases in between. The CDR3 length is 19 residues. CDR3 sequence: CSARDPGVGHRATNEKLFF. The DNA for the CDR3 is TGCAGTGCTAGAGATCCGGGGGTAGGCCACCGGGCAACTAATGAAAAACTGTTTTTT.

This clonotype showed up just a few times. The chain joins TRBV12-3 or TRBV12-4 to TRBJ1-1, with 7 bases lining up with TRBD1. There are 12 residues in the CDR3. V lost 7 bases, J lost 7 bases, and 6 bases stayed unmatched. CDR3 sequence: CASTAGGVEAFF. DNA of the CDR3: TGTGCCAGCACGGCAGGGGGGGTTGAAGCTTTCTTT.

This clonotype was recorded many times. The rearrangement links TRBV30 to TRBJ2-2, with D unresolved. V dropped 2 bases and J dropped 4 bases, with 17 bases sitting between them. Germline V gene data show CDR1 as GTSNPN and CDR2 as SVGIG (reference sequence). CDR3 size: 16 residues. DNA of the CDR3: TGTGCCTGGAGTCCCCCGACCACCTCTGTCACCGGGGAGCTGTTTTTT. This encodes CAWSPPTTSVTGELFF.

The gene calls are TRBV25-1 and TRBJ1-6, with D unresolved. V shed 4 bases and J shed 3 bases, with 13 bases lying between them. The CDR3 is made up of 16 amino acids. Per the germline V gene, CDR1 is MGHDK and CDR2 is SYGVNS. The chain's CDR3 is CASSGRRRNYNSPLHF. The CDR3 bases are TGTGCCAGCAGTGGGAGGAGGCGGAACTATAATTCACCCCTCCACTTT.

This clonotype was detected only a few times. The chain couples TRBV5-1 to TRBJ1-1; 11 nucleotides align to TRBD1. This CDR3 is built from 15 residues. V shed 2 bases, J shed 4 bases, and the junction held 4 bases outside the gene matches. Germline V gene sequence: CDR1 SGHRS, CDR2 YFSETQ. The chain's CDR3 is CASSFSGTGGTEAFF. CDR3 nucleotides: TGCGCCAGCAGCTTTTCCGGGACAGGGGGCACTGAAGCTTTCTTT.

As to this clonotype: One base away lies a much larger clone, so this may be a sequencing read error. The chain uses TRBV28 and TRBJ2-3, with a tentative D call TRBD1 (5 bases). Germline CDR1 MDHEN, CDR2 SYDVKM. Trimming left V 9 bases short and J 3 bases short, with 13 bases between. This CDR3 spans 13 amino acids. The CDR3 DNA reads TGTGCCAGTTCCCAGGGTATGACAGATACGCAGTATTTT. Its protein product is CASSQGMTDTQYF.

This clonotype has a handful of counts. Written as DNA, the CDR3 is TGTGCCATGAGACCCTCGGGACAAACTAGCACAGATACGCAGTATTTT. It is translated as CAMRPSGQTSTDTQYF. The chain carries TRBV10-3 and TRBJ2-3, with a possible D match to TRBD1 (6 bases). The germline gives CDR1 ENHRY, CDR2 SYGVKD. V was cut by 9 bases and J by 0 bases, with 19 bases left in between. The CDR3 is 16 amino acids.

There are many counts of this clonotype. J is TRBJ2-4 and V is TRBV28; TRBD1 agrees at 7 bases. CDR3 size: 13 residues. Unmatched junction bases numbered 5, after V lost 6 bases and J lost 6 bases. Germline assignment: CDR1 MDHEN and CDR2 SYDVKM. Here the CDR3 DNA reads TGTGCCAGCAGGGGGGACAGCTCAAACATTCAGTACTTC. This codes for CASRGDSSNIQYF.

There are many counts of this clonotype. The J gene is TRBJ2-7, the V gene TRBV29-1, with D possibly called TRBD1 or TRBD2 (7 bases each). V was cut by 5 bases and J by 0 bases, with 14 bases left in between. The CDR3 is 14 amino acids. The germline gives CDR1 SQVTM, CDR2 ANQGSEA. Here the CDR3 reads CSVRDREGSYEQYF. CDR3 DNA sequence: TGCAGCGTTCGCGACAGGGAGGGCTCCTACGAGCAGTACTTC.

This clonotype was recorded many times. V is TRBV11-2 and J is TRBJ2-5; perhaps TRBD1 as D (7 bases). Germline V CDR1 and CDR2: SGHAT, FQNNGV. The germline V and J ends were trimmed by 1 base and 2 bases, with 17 bases remaining between them. The CDR3 is made up of 17 amino acids. CDR3 sequence: CASSLALAGGMQETQYF. Written as DNA, the CDR3 is TGTGCCAGCAGCTTAGCTTTGGCAGGGGGGATGCAAGAGACCCAGTACTTC.

In its sample, this clonotype was seen many times. The CDR3 region has the DNA TGTGCCAGCAGTTGGACAGGGTTGCTAACTGAAGCTTTCTTT. It specifies CASSWTGLLTEAFF. J is TRBJ1-1 and V is TRBV12-3 or TRBV12-4; 8 bases fit TRBD1. With 4 bases clipped from V and 5 bases from J, the junction kept 6 bases outside the gene matches. This CDR3 has 14 residues.

This clonotype was detected a few times. Given a much more abundant clone one base away, this may be a read error. The chain uses TRBV11-2 and TRBJ2-1; maybe TRBD2 (5 bases). This CDR3 comprises 16 residues. The germline gives CDR1 SGHAT, CDR2 FQNNGV. With 4 bases removed from V and 6 bases from J, the gap between germline ends came to 19 bases. In DNA, the CDR3 is TGTGCCAGCAGCTCCGGTCTCTGGGGAGAACGCAATGAGCAGTTCTTC. This sequence encodes CASSSGLWGERNEQFF.